There are a few counts of the clone carrying this T cell receptor beta chain. The target antigen is unknown. This entry comes from a study of response to subunit inactivated influenza vaccine. This CDR3 is 17 amino acids long. Germline V CDR1 and CDR2: LGHNA, YNFKEQ. Trimming stripped 0 bases from V and 4 bases from J, with 19 bases between. Regarding the study as a whole: Only a handful of new T cells, the authors suggested, are recruited with each seasonal influenza vaccination.

TCRdb reprocessed the RT-PCR reads with MiXCR, giving one entry per CDR3 protein. The sample holds around 470,000 distinct CDR3 sequences; approximately 7.7% are singletons and the top ten take roughly 13%. This receptor was obtained from a man in his fifties or sixties who received an inactivated influenza vaccine. The gene calls are TRBV4-2 and TRBJ2-7, with TRBD2 as a possible D gene (5 bases). Sample: PBMCs from blood, taken less than 30 months after vaccination. The CDR3 bases are TGTGCCAGCAGCCAAGATTATGGGTGGACTCTCACATACGAGCAGTACTTC. This gives the protein CASSQDYGWTLTYEQYF.